What follows describes a single T cell receptor beta chain. Germline assignment: CDR1 LGHNA and CDR2 YSLEER. Between the trimmed V and J ends, which lost 0 bases and 10 bases, there was a span of 16 bases. CDR3 length equals 16 residues. The authors' processing: How many nucleated cells were present was estimated from reference gene primer amplification. The assay was immunoSEQ multiplex PCR, and TCRdb's table has in-frame clones only and misses some. V and J calls and clone size are those listed in that table; D and trimming were worked out from the DNA. This table has about 100,000 clones, about 80% appearing once. This sample stems from a study of blood T cell repertoires in COVID-19.

J is TRBJ1-6 and V is TRBV4-3; D remains unclear. The TCR sequence derives from a man aged 65 to 79 with active or convalescent COVID-19. The sequenced sample consisted of peripheral blood. CDR3 sequence: CASSQETASRESPLHF. In nucleotides, the CDR3 is TGCGCCAGCAGCCAAGAAACAGCCTCGCGGGAATCACCCCTCCACTTT.